One and the same sample provided the 21 T cell receptor beta chains below, sequenced in a study of T cell repertoires in cytomegalovirus infection. Their target antigens are unknown. TCRdb ran MiXCR on the reads and lists one entry per CDR3 protein. The sample lists 250,000 to 300,000 distinct CDR3 sequences, roughly a fifth occurring once. Sequencing used cultured PBMCs, obtained from culture after CMV antigen stimulation. The receptors were sampled from a human donor in good health (CMV status not recorded). Some clones in this sample may be carry-over from other donors' samples.

This clonotype was seen ten or more times. The chain recombines TRBV12-3 or TRBV12-4 with TRBJ1-1, with D possibly TRBD1 on 6 matching bases. Trimming pared 2 bases from V and 9 bases from J, leaving 19 bases between. The CDR3 spans 15 residues. This chain's CDR3 is CASSLSRFGGLKAFF. The CDR3 nucleotides read TGTGCCAGCAGTTTATCCCGTTTTGGGGGCCTAAAAGCTTTCTTT.

Many counts were recorded for this clonotype. The chain combines TRBV6-2 or TRBV6-3 with TRBJ2-1, with D hard to call. V was clipped by 4 bases and J by 4 bases, with 8 bases between them. From germline, CDR1 is MNHEY and CDR2 SVGEGT. This CDR3 contains 13 residues. The DNA for the CDR3 is TGTGCCAGCAGTTTTACAGAGTACAATGAGCAGTTCTTC. Encoded protein: CASSFTEYNEQFF.

V gene TRBV6-8 combines with J gene TRBJ2-1; 7 nucleotides match TRBD1. V shed 5 bases and J 5 bases; nucleotides not matched to a gene: 6. CDR1 MNHGY and CDR2 SAAAGT come from the germline V gene. This CDR3 is built from 14 residues. CDR3 nucleotide sequence: TGTGCCAGCAGTCCCCCGACAGGGAACAATGAGCAGTTCTTC. It specifies CASSPPTGNNEQFF.

The V and J genes are TRBV12-5 and TRBJ2-1; 11 positions match TRBD2. This CDR3 contains 20 residues. The germline V gene has CDR1 LGHNT and CDR2 FRNRAP. V shed 0 bases and J 4 bases; nucleotides not matched to a gene: 14. DNA for the CDR3: TGTGCTAGTGGTTTGGTACGACAGGGGCTAGCGGGAGGAATTTACAATGAGCAGTTCTTC. Translated, it gives CASGLVRQGLAGGIYNEQFF.

This clonotype showed up many times. The rearrangement links TRBV7-2 to TRBJ2-1, with TRBD2 identical over 10 bases. The ends lost 5 bases at V and 8 bases at J; junction bases unmatched: 21. Germline lookup yields CDR1 SGHTA and CDR2 FQGNSA. The CDR3 length is 19 residues. The CDR3 region is CASSPLGAESGRAIDEQFF. CDR3 nucleotides: TGTGCCAGCAGCCCTCTCGGAGCGGAGAGCGGGAGGGCTATTGATGAGCAGTTCTTC.

DNA of the CDR3: TGTGCCACCGACCTGGGACAGGGAGACACCGGGGAGCTGTTTTTT. Its translation: CATDLGQGDTGELFF. The V call is TRBV15, the J call TRBJ2-2; TRBD1 agrees at 9 bases. V lost 8 bases and J lost 3; bases outside the gene matches: 7. The CDR3 is 15 residues long. Germline CDR1 is LNHNV and CDR2 is YYDKDF (reference sequence). The whole variable domain, remainder taken from reference TRBV15 and TRBJ2-2, is DAMVIQNPRYQVTQFGKPVTLSCSQTLNHNVMYWYQQKSSQAPKLLFHYYDKDFNNEADTPDNFQSRRPNTSFCFLDIRSPGLGDTAMYLCATDLGQGDTGELFFGEGSRLTVL.

The chain carries TRBV7-9 and TRBJ2-1; 11 positions agree with TRBD2. V was clipped by 6 bases and J by 4 bases; unmatched bases: 5. Germline values: CDR1 SEHNR, CDR2 FQNEAQ (reference sequence). The CDR3 has 15 amino acids. CDR3 loop: CASRAGTSGYNEQFF. CDR3 DNA: TGTGCCAGCAGGGCCGGGACTAGCGGTTACAATGAGCAGTTCTTC.

This clonotype was seen at least ten times. The rearrangement joins TRBV7-2 to TRBJ2-3; the match to TRBD2 covers 12 bases. Germline V gene data show CDR1 as SGHTA and CDR2 as FQGNSA. The trim removed 5 bases at V and 6 bases at J, leaving 9 bases unmatched. The CDR3 covers 16 residues. The CDR3 here is CASSIRTSGVLDTQYF. In DNA, the CDR3 is TGTGCCAGCAGCATCCGGACTAGCGGGGTCCTGGATACGCAGTATTTT.

This clonotype turned up a few times. The chain has TRBV24-1 and TRBJ2-2, with 12 bases lining up with TRBD1. Germline V gene data show CDR1 as KGHDR and CDR2 as SFDVKD. With V trimmed by 3 bases and J by 2 bases, 6 bases remained unmatched. The CDR3 extends over 18 amino acids. The CDR3 is CATSDPPGTGGNTGELFF. CDR3 nucleotide sequence: TGTGCCACCAGTGATCCGCCGGGGACAGGGGGCAACACCGGGGAGCTGTTTTTT.

This clonotype was counted a few times. V gene TRBV12-3 or TRBV12-4 combines with J gene TRBJ2-3; D not resolved. The V end lost 6 bases, the J end lost 1 base, and 11 bases lay between the germline ends. This CDR3 comprises 14 residues. In nucleotides, the CDR3 is TGTGCCAGCAGGTTTGGCGGAGGCACAGATACGCAGTATTTT. Amino acids: CASRFGGGTDTQYF.

This clonotype was counted between two and nine times. This chain joins TRBV7-2 and TRBJ2-1; D is ambiguous. From germline, CDR1 is SGHTA and CDR2 FQGNSA. The CDR3 length is 14 residues. V shed 5 bases and J shed 0 bases, with 8 bases lying between them. The CDR3 sequence is CASSPVSSYNEQFF. CDR3 DNA: TGTGCCAGCAGCCCCGTCAGCTCCTACAATGAGCAGTTCTTC.

The sample holds a few counts of this clonotype. The chain couples TRBV4-1 to TRBJ1-2; D gene unclear. With 3 bases removed from V and 8 bases from J, the gap between germline ends came to 16 bases. In germline, CDR1 is MGHRA, CDR2 YSYEKL. CDR3 length equals 14 residues. The CDR3 here is CASSQGQTARGYTF. For the CDR3, the DNA is TGCGCCAGCAGCCAGGGCCAGACGGCGAGGGGCTACACCTTC.

This clonotype was counted ten times or more. V usage is TRBV7-3 and J usage is TRBJ2-7, with D maybe TRBD1 (5 bases). Germline CDR1 SGHTA, CDR2 FQGTGA. Deletions cut 2 bases from V and 3 bases from J, with 8 bases between. The CDR3 totals 13 residues. The CDR3 region is CASSLDSHYEQYF. The CDR3 nucleotides read TGTGCCAGCAGCTTAGACAGCCACTACGAGCAGTACTTC.

The chain carries TRBV29-1 and TRBJ2-3, with D unresolved. CDR3 size: 14 residues. Trimming took off 2 bases at V and 2 bases at J, with 11 bases between the two ends. CDR1 and CDR2 (germline): SQVTM, ANQGSEA. CDR3 DNA: TGCAGCGTTGAAATACAGAGAAACACAGATACGCAGTATTTT. Amino acids: CSVEIQRNTDTQYF.

This clonotype was seen many times. The rearrangement joins TRBV7-9 to TRBJ1-5, with D perhaps TRBD1 (6 bases). The ends were cut back, 7 bases at V and 4 bases at J, with 23 bases in the middle. This CDR3 region has 17 residues. Germline-derived CDR1 and CDR2 are SEHNR and FQNEAQ (reference sequence). For the CDR3, the DNA is TGTGCCAGCACCTACTGGGGGGGCGCGGGTCTGAATCAGCCCCAGCATTTT. Protein: CASTYWGGAGLNQPQHF.

The chain has TRBV18 and TRBJ2-7; D remains unclear. The CDR3 loop spans 14 amino acids. Per germline, CDR1 KGHSH and CDR2 LQKENI. V shed 6 bases and J shed 0 bases, with 12 bases lying between them. The DNA of the CDR3 is TGTGCCAGCTCCCCGTTCGGAAGCTCCTACGAGCAGTACGTC. This translates into CASSPFGSSYEQYV.

The chain uses TRBV25-1 and TRBJ2-1; D possibly corresponds to TRBD1 (6 bases). Germline CDR1 MGHDK, CDR2 SYGVNS. This CDR3 has 16 residues. V shed 6 bases and J shed 6 bases, with 21 bases lying between them. In DNA form, the CDR3 reads TGTGCCAGCAGCTTCCTAGGGGGTAGAGGGTCCAATGAGCAGTTCTTC. It translates to CASSFLGGRGSNEQFF.

This clonotype was counted at least ten times. The CDR3 loop reads CASNEQGALETQYF. For the CDR3, the DNA is TGTGCCAGCAACGAGCAGGGGGCGCTCGAGACCCAGTACTTC. The chain links TRBV7-2 to TRBJ2-5; 8 bases are a match to TRBD1. The CDR3 consists of 14 residues. CDR1 and CDR2 from the germline V gene are SGHTA and FQGNSA. The trim removed 7 bases at V and 5 bases at J, leaving 9 bases unmatched.

The V and J genes are TRBV29-1 and TRBJ1-1; tentative D call: TRBD1 (5 bases). V dropped 6 bases and J dropped 4 bases, with 18 bases sitting between them. CDR3 size: 14 residues. Germline CDR1 and CDR2: SQVTM and ANQGSEA. This CDR3 is CSVAKPGTPTEAFF. Here the CDR3 DNA reads TGCAGCGTAGCTAAACCCGGGACGCCCACTGAAGCTTTCTTT.

The table lists this clonotype with a few counts. The rearrangement uses TRBV2 and TRBJ1-6; D call uncertain. The ends were cut back, 3 bases at V and 9 bases at J, with 9 bases in the middle. CDR1 SNHLY and CDR2 FYNNEI come from the germline V gene. CDR3 length: 13 amino acids. The CDR3 DNA reads as TGTGCCAGCAGTGAGTTGGGAGGTTCACCCCTCCACTTT. Its translation: CASSELGGSPLHF.

This clonotype was counted at least ten times. The chain recombines TRBV12-3 or TRBV12-4 with TRBJ1-2; 10 bases line up with TRBD1. The CDR3 is made up of 13 amino acids. V gave up 5 bases and J gave up 6 bases; unmatched junction bases: 3. CDR3 coding DNA: TGTGCCAGCAGTGCCGGACAGGGGGATGGCTACACCTTC. Its translation is CASSAGQGDGYTF.